This TCR beta chain was found in a study of Graves' ophthalmopathy and Graves' hyperthyroidism. Study-wide results and limits: Classification of ophthalmopathy versus stable hyperthyroidism by a 13-signature model yielded about 88% sensitivity and about 83% specificity.

Among the exclusions were patients with other autoimmune diseases, uncontrolled infections, pregnancy or lactation. The evidence that diagnosis relied on was clinical symptoms, serum thyroxine, TRAb, thyroid ultrasound and orbital computed tomography. The PBMCs used were ones drawn from about 9.2 ml of fresh peripheral blood. The trim removed 0 bases at V and 1 base at J, leaving 7 bases unmatched. The CDR3 length is 16 residues. Germline CDR1 and CDR2: SGHRS and YFSETQ. This clonotype turned up a few times. Its target is unknown. Amplification of the TCR beta CDR3 regions used RNA transcripts (as template). Following a first-round RT-PCR that used HTBI primers, a second-round multiplex PCR was carried out. One entry per CDR3 protein, called by TCRdb with MiXCR from the multiplex PCR reads. The sample carries 650,000 to 900,000 distinct CDR3 sequences, approximately 40% recorded once.

V gene TRBV5-1 combines with J gene TRBJ2-7; 7 nucleotides match TRBD2. Specimen: peripheral blood. The source of this sequence is an adult man with Graves' ophthalmopathy. In nucleotides, the CDR3 is TGCGCCAGCAGCTTGGCGGGGAGCGGGGCATCCTACGAGCAGTACTTC. It codes for CASSLAGSGASYEQYF. Full variable domain (rest looked up from reference TRBV5-1 and TRBJ2-7): KAGVTQTPRYLIKTRGQQVTLSCSPISGHRSVSWYQQTPGQGLQFLFEYFSETQRNKGNFPGRFSGRQFSNSRSEMNVSTLELGDSALYLCASSLAGSGASYEQYFGPGTRLTVT.